The clone carrying this TCR beta chain was found once. Antigen unknown. The sample comes from a study of graft-versus-host responses after intestinal transplantation. Study outcomes and limitations: GvH clones occurred in recipient marrow; some first appeared in ileum or blood.

Germline V gives CDR1 GTSNPN, CDR2 SVGIG (reference sequence). CDR3 size: 13 residues. V shed 4 bases and J 4 bases; nucleotides not matched to a gene: 3. Measured with immunoSEQ multiplex PCR; TCRdb has only the in-frame clones, and not every one. The table records over 65,000 clones, approximately 92% of them present only once. This TCR came from a human patient who received an intestinal transplant, so some T cells may come from the graft donor. The J gene is TRBJ2-7, the V gene TRBV30; 11 positions agree with TRBD1. The source was PBMCs, collected 98 days after intestinal transplantation. Here the CDR3 DNA reads TGTGCCTGGAACCGGGACAGGGGGTACGAGCAGTACTTC. Protein product: CAWNRDRGYEQYF.